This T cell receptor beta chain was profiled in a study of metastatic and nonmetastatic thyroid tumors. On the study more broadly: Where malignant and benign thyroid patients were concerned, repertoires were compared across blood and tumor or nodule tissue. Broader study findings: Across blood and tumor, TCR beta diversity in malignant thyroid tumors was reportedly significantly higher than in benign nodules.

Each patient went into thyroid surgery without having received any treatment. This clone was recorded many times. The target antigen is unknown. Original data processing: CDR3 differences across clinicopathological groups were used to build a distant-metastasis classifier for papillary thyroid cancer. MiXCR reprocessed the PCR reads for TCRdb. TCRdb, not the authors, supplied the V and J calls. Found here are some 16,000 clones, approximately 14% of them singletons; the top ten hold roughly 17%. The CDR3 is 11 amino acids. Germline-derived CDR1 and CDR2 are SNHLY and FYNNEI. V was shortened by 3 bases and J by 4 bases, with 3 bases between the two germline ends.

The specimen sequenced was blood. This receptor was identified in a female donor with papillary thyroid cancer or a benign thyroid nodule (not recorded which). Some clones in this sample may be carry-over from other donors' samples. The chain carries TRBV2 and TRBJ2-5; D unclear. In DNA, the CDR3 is TGTGCCAGCAGTGAGGGAGAGACCCAGTACTTC. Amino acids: CASSEGETQYF. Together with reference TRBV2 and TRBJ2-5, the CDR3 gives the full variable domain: EPEVTQTPSHQVTQMGQEVILRCVPISNHLYFYWYRQILGQKVEFLVSFYNNEISEKSEIFDDQFSVERPDGSNFTLKIRSTKLEDSAMYFCASSEGETQYFGPGTRLLVL.